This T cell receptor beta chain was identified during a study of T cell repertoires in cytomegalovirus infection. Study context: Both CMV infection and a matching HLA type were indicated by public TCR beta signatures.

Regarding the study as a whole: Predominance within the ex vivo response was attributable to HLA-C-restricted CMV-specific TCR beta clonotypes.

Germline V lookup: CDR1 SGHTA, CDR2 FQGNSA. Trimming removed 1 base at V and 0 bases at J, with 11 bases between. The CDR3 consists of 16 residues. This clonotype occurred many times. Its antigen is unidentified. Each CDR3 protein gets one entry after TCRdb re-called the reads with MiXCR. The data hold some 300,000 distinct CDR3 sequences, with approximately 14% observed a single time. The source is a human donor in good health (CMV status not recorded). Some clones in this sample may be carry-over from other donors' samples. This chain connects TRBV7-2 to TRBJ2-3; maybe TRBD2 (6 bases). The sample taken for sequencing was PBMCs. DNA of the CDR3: TGTGCCAGCAGCTTAGTGGGCGGGGCTAGCACAGATACGCAGTATTTT. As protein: CASSLVGGASTDTQYF.